This passage covers 13 T cell receptor beta chains from one sample sequenced in a study of blood T cell repertoires in COVID-19. Only in-frame clones appear in the TCRdb table, and some are missing; sequencing was by immunoSEQ multiplex PCR. Of fewer than 350,000 clones in the sample, approximately 89% were seen once. Sequencing was done on a sample of peripheral blood. The receptors originated from a woman in her sixties or seventies with COVID-19, enrolled during active disease.

The V and J genes are TRBV6-5 and TRBJ1-5; D gene ambiguous. The V and J ends lost 5 bases and 3 bases respectively, with 14 bases between them. From germline, CDR1 is MNHEY and CDR2 SVGAGI. This CDR3 has 15 residues. CDR3 sequence reads: CASSPLPGNNQPQHF. The CDR3 DNA reads TGTGCCAGCAGTCCCCTTCCGGGAAACAATCAGCCCCAGCATTTT.

The CDR3 region has the DNA TGTGCCAGCAGCGTAGGACAAACCGGCTCCTACGAGCAGTACTTC. Its translation: CASSVGQTGSYEQYF. The chain carries TRBV9 and TRBJ2-7; D is ambiguous. CDR1 is SGDLS and CDR2 is YYNGEE in the germline V gene. This CDR3 is 15 amino acids long. V was pared by 0 bases and J by 0 bases, with 10 bases between.

As concerns this clone: Germline and junction disagree at one end, which may indicate a read error. This sequence joins TRBV19 and TRBJ1-2; possible D gene TRBD1, 6 bases. The CDR3 contains 13 residues. Germline V CDR1 and CDR2: LNHDA, SQIVND (reference sequence). CDR3 loop: CASSAWTADSKNF. CDR3 nucleotides: TGTGCCAGTAGTGCTTGGACAGCAGATTCTAAAAACTTC.

The chain joins TRBV19 to TRBJ1-1; 12 positions match TRBD1. Per germline, CDR1 LNHDA and CDR2 SQIVND (reference sequence). This CDR3 comprises 17 residues. V was clipped by 5 bases and J by 4 bases; unmatched bases: 11. The CDR3: CASSGRDRGRMSTEAFF. The CDR3 DNA follows: TGTGCCAGTAGTGGCCGGGACAGGGGGCGAATGAGCACTGAAGCTTTCTTT.

The CDR3 DNA follows: TGTGCCAGCAGTTCCCTGGGGGGGACTGAAGCTTTCTTT. It is translated as CASSSLGGTEAFF. The rearrangement joins TRBV6-1 to TRBJ1-1; tentative D call: TRBD1 (5 bases). V gave up 5 bases and J gave up 5 bases, with 12 bases separating them. The CDR3 is 13 amino acids. CDR1 and CDR2 (germline): MNHNS, SASEGT.

The V and J genes are TRBV11-2 and TRBJ1-1; the D gene is possibly TRBD1 (5 bases). The CDR3 length is 15 residues. V shed 5 bases and J shed 0 bases, with 13 bases lying between them. Germline V CDR1 and CDR2: SGHAT, FQNNGV. CDR3: CASSDTGRMNTEAFF. CDR3 in DNA: TGTGCCAGCAGCGATACAGGAAGAATGAACACTGAAGCTTTCTTT.

The chain carries TRBV7-3 and TRBJ1-1; 7 bases agree with TRBD1. The length of the CDR3 is 15 residues. Trimming took 5 bases from V and 0 from J; bases not matched to a gene: 6. Germline V gene data show CDR1 as SGHTA and CDR2 as FQGTGA. CDR3 residues: CASSPGGQMNTEAFF. For the CDR3, the DNA is TGTGCCAGCAGCCCCGGGGGACAGATGAACACTGAAGCTTTCTTT.

This clone was observed a single time. The chain carries TRBV27 and TRBJ1-5; D may be TRBD1 (6 bases). The CDR3 runs to 15 residues. Per the germline V gene, CDR1 is MNHEY and CDR2 is SMNVEV (reference sequence). V lost 7 bases, J lost 0 bases, and 13 bases lay in between. In DNA, the CDR3 is TGTGCCAGCATGCCACAGGGCTATAGCAATCAGCCCCAGCATTTT. Translation: CASMPQGYSNQPQHF.

The V and J genes are TRBV5-1 and TRBJ1-1; 8 bases are shared with TRBD1. Germline assignment: CDR1 SGHRS and CDR2 YFSETQ. CDR3 length: 15 residues. V lost 4 bases and J lost 1; bases outside the gene matches: 6. CDR3 loop: CASSKGTGANTEAFF. Written as DNA, the CDR3 is TGCGCCAGCAGCAAGGGGACAGGAGCGAACACTGAAGCTTTCTTT.

The V call is TRBV19, the J call TRBJ1-2; 7 bases map to TRBD1. Per the germline V gene, CDR1 is LNHDA and CDR2 is SQIVND (reference sequence). With V trimmed by 7 bases and J by 4 bases, 6 bases remained unmatched. The length of the CDR3 is 13 residues. The CDR3 is CASKRDRIYGYTF. The CDR3 DNA reads TGTGCCAGTAAACGGGACAGAATCTATGGCTACACCTTC. The variable domain in full, completed from reference TRBV19 and TRBJ1-2, reads DGGITQSPKYLFRKEGQNVTLSCEQNLNHDAMYWYRQDPGQGLRLIYYSQIVNDFQKGDIAEGYSVSREKKESFPLTVTSAQKNPTAFYLCASKRDRIYGYTFGSGTRLTVV.

This clone was observed a handful of times. The chain combines TRBV6-5 with TRBJ1-5; a possible D gene is TRBD1 (6 bases). Germline V gene data show CDR1 as MNHEY and CDR2 as SVGAGI. This CDR3 is built from 14 residues. V was shortened by 7 bases and J by 3 bases, with 13 bases between the two germline ends. The CDR3 loop is CASNPTGSNQPQHF. As DNA, the CDR3 is TGTGCCAGCAACCCTACAGGGTCCAATCAGCCCCAGCATTTT.

The rearrangement joins TRBV3-1 (or the pseudogene TRBV3-2) to TRBJ1-2; 7 bases line up with TRBD1. The CDR3 covers 16 residues. V trimming: 1 base; J trimming: 4 bases; junction bases outside the gene matches: 9. Per germline, CDR1 LGHDT and CDR2 YNNKEL (reference sequence). As DNA, the CDR3 is TGTGCCAGCAGCCAAGGATTCGGACAGGACACCTATGGCTACACCTTC. This sequence encodes CASSQGFGQDTYGYTF.

The V call is TRBV6-2 or TRBV6-3, the J call TRBJ2-7, with 10 bases fitting TRBD2. CDR1 and CDR2 (germline): MNHEY, SVGEGT. With 2 bases clipped from V and 2 bases from J, the junction kept 0 bases outside the gene matches. There are 14 residues in the CDR3. This CDR3 is CASSYGLAAYEQYF. In DNA, the CDR3 is TGTGCCAGCAGTTACGGACTAGCGGCCTACGAGCAGTACTTC.